This T cell receptor (beta chain) was sequenced during a study of PD-L1 blockade in urothelial cancer. CDR3 size: 15 residues. Germline CDR1 PRHDT, CDR2 FYEKMQ (reference sequence). The V gene end was trimmed by 4 bases and the J gene end by 0 bases; junction bases not matched to a gene: 3. Assay used: immunoSEQ multiplex PCR; TCRdb lists only in-frame clones, some missing. The sample holds 70,000 or so clones, less than 90% seen once. The sequence was collected from a man aged 65 to 79 with urothelial cancer. Source: PBMCs, taken around atezolizumab (anti-PD-L1) treatment. The chain carries TRBV13 and TRBJ1-2, with TRBD1 matching 9 bases. CDR3 coding DNA: TGTGCCAGCAGCTCGACAGGGGGTTCTAACTATGGCTACACCTTC. Translation gives CASSSTGGSNYGYTF.